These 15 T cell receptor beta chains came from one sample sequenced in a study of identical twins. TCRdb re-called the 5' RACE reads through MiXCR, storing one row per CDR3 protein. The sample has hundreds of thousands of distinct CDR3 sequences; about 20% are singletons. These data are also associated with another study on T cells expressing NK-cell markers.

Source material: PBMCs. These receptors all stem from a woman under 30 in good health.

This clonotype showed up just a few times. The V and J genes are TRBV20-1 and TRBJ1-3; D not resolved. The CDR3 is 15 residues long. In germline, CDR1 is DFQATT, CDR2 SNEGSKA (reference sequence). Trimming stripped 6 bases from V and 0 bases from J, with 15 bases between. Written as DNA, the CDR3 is TGCAGTGCCGAAGTGGGTGGACTCTCTGGAAACACCATATATTTT. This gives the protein CSAEVGGLSGNTIYF.

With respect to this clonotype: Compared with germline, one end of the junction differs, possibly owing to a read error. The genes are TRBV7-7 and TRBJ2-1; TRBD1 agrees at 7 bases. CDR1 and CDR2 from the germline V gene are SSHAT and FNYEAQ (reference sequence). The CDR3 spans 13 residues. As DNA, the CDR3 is TGTGCTAGCAGCCTTGACAGGGAGAATGAGCAGTTCTTC. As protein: CASSLDRENEQFF.

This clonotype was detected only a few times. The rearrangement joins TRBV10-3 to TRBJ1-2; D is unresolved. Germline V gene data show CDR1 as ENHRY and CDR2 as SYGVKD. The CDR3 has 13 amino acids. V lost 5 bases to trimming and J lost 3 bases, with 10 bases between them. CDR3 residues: CAISPAGYYGYTF. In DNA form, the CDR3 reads TGTGCCATCAGTCCCGCGGGGTACTATGGCTACACCTTC.

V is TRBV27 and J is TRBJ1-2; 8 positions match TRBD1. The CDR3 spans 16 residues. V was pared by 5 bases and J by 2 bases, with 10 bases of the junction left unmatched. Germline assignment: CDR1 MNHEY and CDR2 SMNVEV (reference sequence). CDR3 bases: TGTGCCAGCAGTCGCGACCGACAGGGGTTGAACTATGGCTACACCTTC. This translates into CASSRDRQGLNYGYTF.

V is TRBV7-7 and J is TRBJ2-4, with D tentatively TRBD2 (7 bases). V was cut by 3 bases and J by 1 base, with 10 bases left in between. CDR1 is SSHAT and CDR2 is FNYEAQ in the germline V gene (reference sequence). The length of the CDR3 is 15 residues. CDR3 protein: CASSLWGGAKNIQYF. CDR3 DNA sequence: TGTGCCAGCAGCTTGTGGGGGGGCGCCAAAAACATTCAGTACTTC.

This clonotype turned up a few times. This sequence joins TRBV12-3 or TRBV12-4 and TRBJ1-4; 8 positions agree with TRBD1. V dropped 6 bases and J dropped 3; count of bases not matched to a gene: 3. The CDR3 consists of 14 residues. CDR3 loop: CASRKDRANEKLFF. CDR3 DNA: TGTGCCAGCAGAAAGGACAGGGCTAATGAAAAACTGTTTTTT.

The CDR3 nucleotides are TGTGCCAGCAGCTTAGTCCCAGTGACTAGTACCGCCTACGAGCAGTACTTC. Translating it yields CASSLVPVTSTAYEQYF. This rearrangement joins TRBV11-2 to TRBJ2-7, with D perhaps matching TRBD2 (6 bases). CDR3 length: 17 amino acids. Per germline, CDR1 SGHAT and CDR2 FQNNGV. The V end was cut by 1 base, the J end by 2 bases, with 18 bases between.

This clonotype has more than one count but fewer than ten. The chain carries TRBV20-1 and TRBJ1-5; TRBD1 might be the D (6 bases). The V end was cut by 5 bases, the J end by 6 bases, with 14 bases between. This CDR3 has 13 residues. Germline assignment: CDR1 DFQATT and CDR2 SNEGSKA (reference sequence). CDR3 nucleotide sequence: TGCAGTGCTTTCAGGGGCTCGGGTCAGCCCCAGCATTTT. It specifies CSAFRGSGQPQHF.

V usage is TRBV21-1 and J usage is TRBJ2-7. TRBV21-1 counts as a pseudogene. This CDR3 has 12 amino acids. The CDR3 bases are TGTGCCAGCCACGACCGCGTAGCCGAGCAGTACTTC. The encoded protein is CASHDRVAEQYF.

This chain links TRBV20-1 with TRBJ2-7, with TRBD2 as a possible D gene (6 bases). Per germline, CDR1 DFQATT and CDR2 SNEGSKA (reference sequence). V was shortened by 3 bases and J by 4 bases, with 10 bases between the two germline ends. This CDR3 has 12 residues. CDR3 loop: CSASGSLYEQYF. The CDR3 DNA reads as TGCAGTGCTAGCGGGAGTCTTTACGAGCAGTACTTC.

CDR3 bases: TGTGCCAGCAGTTTGAAAGGGACAGGGTTTTACGAAGCTTTCTTT. Amino acid sequence: CASSLKGTGFYEAFF. This chain links TRBV27 with TRBJ1-1, with 9 bases aligning to TRBD1. The CDR3 length is 15 residues. After removal of 3 bases from V and 8 bases from J, the junction contained 10 bases not matched to a gene. Germline CDR1 reads MNHEY; CDR2 reads SMNVEV (reference sequence).

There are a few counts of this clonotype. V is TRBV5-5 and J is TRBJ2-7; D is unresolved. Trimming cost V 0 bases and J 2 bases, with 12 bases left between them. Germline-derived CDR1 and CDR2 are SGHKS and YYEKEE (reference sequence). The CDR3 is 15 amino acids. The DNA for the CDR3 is TGTGCCAGCAGCTTGGAGACCGGGCTGGCCTACGAGCAGTACTTC. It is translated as CASSLETGLAYEQYF.

The CDR3 sequence is CASSWGTVSYEQYF. The CDR3 DNA is TGTGCCAGCAGTTGGGGGACGGTCTCCTACGAGCAGTACTTC. V and J are TRBV12-3 or TRBV12-4 and TRBJ2-7; TRBD1 or TRBD2 may be the D gene (5 bases each). The CDR3 is 14 amino acids. V dropped 4 bases and J dropped 0 bases, with 10 bases sitting between them.

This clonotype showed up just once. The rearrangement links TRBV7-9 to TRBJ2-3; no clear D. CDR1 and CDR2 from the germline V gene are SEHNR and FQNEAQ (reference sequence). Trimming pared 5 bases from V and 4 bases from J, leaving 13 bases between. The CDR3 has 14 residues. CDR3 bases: TGTGCCAGCAGCCGACGCCAACATGCAGATACGCAGTATTTT. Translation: CASSRRQHADTQYF.

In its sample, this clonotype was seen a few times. The CDR3 protein is CASSLSLANTDTQYF. The CDR3 nucleotides are TGTGCCAGCAGCTTAAGTCTAGCTAACACAGATACGCAGTATTTT. The rearrangement joins TRBV7-7 to TRBJ2-3; D may be TRBD2 (5 bases). This CDR3 has 15 amino acids. The germline gives CDR1 SSHAT, CDR2 FNYEAQ (reference sequence). Trimming stripped 2 bases from V and 2 bases from J, with 11 bases between.